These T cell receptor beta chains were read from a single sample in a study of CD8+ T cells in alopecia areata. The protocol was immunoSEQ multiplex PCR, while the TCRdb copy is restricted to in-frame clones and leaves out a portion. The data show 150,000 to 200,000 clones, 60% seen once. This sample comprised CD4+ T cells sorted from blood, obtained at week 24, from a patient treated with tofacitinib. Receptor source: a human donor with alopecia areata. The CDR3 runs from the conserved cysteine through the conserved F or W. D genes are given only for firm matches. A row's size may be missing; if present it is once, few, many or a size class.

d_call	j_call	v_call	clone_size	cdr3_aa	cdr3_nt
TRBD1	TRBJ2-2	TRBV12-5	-	CASGQGGLNTGELFF	TGTGCTAGTGGTCAAGGGGGCCTAAACACCGGGGAGCTGTTTTTT
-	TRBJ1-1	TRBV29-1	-	CSVEGRQLNTEAFF	TGCAGCGTTGAAGGTCGGCAGCTGAACACTGAAGCTTTCTTT
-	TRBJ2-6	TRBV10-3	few	CAISGSNSGANVLTF	TGTGCCATCAGTGGCAGCAACTCTGGGGCCAACGTCCTGACTTTC
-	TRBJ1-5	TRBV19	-	CASSPFSVIGGSNQPQHF	TGTGCCAGTAGTCCCTTTTCTGTGATAGGGGGTAGCAATCAGCCCCAGCATTTT
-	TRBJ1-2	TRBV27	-	CASSLAGRNYGYTF	TGTGCCAGCAGTTTAGCAGGGCGGAACTATGGCTACACCTTC
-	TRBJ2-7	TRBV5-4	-	CASSLEGRITYEQYF	TGTGCCAGCAGCTTGGAGGGACGAATCACCTACGAGCAGTACTTC
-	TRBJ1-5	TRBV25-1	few	CASSAGSQPQHF	TGTGCCAGCAGTGCTGGAAGCCAGCCCCAGCATTTT
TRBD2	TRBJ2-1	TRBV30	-	CAWSPGLAGGQQFF	TGTGCCTGGAGTCCGGGACTAGCGGGGGGGCAGCAGTTCTTC
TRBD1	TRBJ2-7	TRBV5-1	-	CASRRTGASEQYF	TGCGCCAGCAGGAGGACAGGGGCGAGCGAGCAGTACTTC
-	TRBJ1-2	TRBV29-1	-	CSVVWGLSNPDGYTF	TGCAGCGTTGTTTGGGGCCTATCAAACCCTGATGGCTACACCTTC
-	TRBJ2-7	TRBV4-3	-	CASSPGEGYEQYF	TGCGCCAGCAGCCCCGGCGAGGGCTACGAGCAGTACTTC
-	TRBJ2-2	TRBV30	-	CAWSSGSGELFF	TGTGCCTGGAGTTCAGGGTCCGGGGAGCTGTTTTTT
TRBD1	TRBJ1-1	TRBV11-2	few	CASSIGTGGLAFF	TGTGCCAGCAGCATTGGGACAGGGGGCCTAGCTTTCTTT
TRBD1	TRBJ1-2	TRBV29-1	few	CSVATSQGARGYTF	TGCAGCGTTGCGACATCACAGGGGGCGCGGGGCTACACCTTC
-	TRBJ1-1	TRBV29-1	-	CSVFRHMNTEAFF	TGCAGCGTCTTTCGACATATGAACACTGAAGCTTTCTTT
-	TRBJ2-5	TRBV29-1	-	CSVVTGKETQYF	TGCAGCGTTGTCACAGGGAAAGAGACCCAGTACTTC
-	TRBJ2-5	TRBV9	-	CASSRGFQETQYF	TGTGCCAGCAGCCGGGGTTTCCAAGAGACCCAGTACTTC
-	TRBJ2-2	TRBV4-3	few	CASSQVVSATTGELFF	TGCGCCAGCAGCCAAGTTGTTTCGGCGACCACCGGGGAGCTGTTTTTT
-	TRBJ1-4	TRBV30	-	CAWNNLGGTRNEKLFF	TGTGCCTGGAACAACCTAGGGGGGACGAGGAATGAAAAACTGTTTTTT
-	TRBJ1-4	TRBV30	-	CAWRAGPNEKLFF	TGTGCCTGGAGAGCGGGACCTAATGAAAAACTGTTTTTT
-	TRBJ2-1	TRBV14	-	CASSQVGAPYNEQFF	TGTGCCAGCAGCCAAGTCGGGGCGCCATACAATGAGCAGTTCTTC
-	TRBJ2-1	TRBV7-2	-	CASSLAVGGYNEQFF	TGTGCCAGCAGCTTAGCGGTGGGGGGTTACAATGAGCAGTTCTTC